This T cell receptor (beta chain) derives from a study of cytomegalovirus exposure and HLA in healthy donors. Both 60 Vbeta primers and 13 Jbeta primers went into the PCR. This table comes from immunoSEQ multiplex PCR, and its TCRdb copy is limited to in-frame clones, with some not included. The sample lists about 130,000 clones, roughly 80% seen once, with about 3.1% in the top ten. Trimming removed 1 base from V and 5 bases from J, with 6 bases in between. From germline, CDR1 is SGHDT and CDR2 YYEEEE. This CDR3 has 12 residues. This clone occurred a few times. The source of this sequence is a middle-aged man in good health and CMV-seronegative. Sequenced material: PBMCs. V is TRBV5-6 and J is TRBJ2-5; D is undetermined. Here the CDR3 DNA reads TGTGCCAGCAGCTTGTACGCGGAGACCCAGTACTTC. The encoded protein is CASSLYAETQYF.